The 6 T cell receptor beta chains listed next were all sequenced from one sample in a study of blood T cell repertoires in COVID-19. The protocol was immunoSEQ multiplex PCR, while the TCRdb copy is restricted to in-frame clones and leaves out a portion. The data contain approximately 100,000 clones, roughly four fifths of them seen just once; the ten biggest clones take up 14%. Source material: peripheral blood. The receptor source for this set is a woman aged 60-75 years with acute or convalescent COVID-19.

The rearrangement joins TRBV19 to TRBJ2-3, with a possible D match to TRBD2 (8 bases). This CDR3 is built from 14 residues. The V gene's germline CDR1 is LNHDA and CDR2 SQIVND (reference sequence). V lost 8 bases to trimming and J lost 9 bases, with 21 bases between them. CDR3 residues: CASRGGGGRGTQYF. Written as DNA, the CDR3 is TGTGCCAGTCGGGGGGGAGGGGGCCGGGGGACGCAGTATTTT.

V and J are TRBV18 and TRBJ2-2; TRBD1 is a possible D gene (5 bases). Germline CDR1 and CDR2: KGHSH and LQKENI. The CDR3 runs to 14 residues. V lost 7 bases to trimming and J lost 5 bases, with 14 bases between them. CDR3 DNA: TGTGCCAGCTTTGAATCGACAGTTACCGGGGAGCTGTTTTTT. This sequence encodes CASFESTVTGELFF.

The CDR3 sequence is CAWNRGYANYGYTF. The CDR3 nucleotides are TGTGCCTGGAACAGGGGATACGCTAACTATGGCTACACCTTC. This chain uses TRBV30 with TRBJ1-2; 7 bases align to TRBD1. The CDR3 consists of 14 residues. With 4 bases clipped from V and 0 bases from J, the junction kept 5 bases outside the gene matches. CDR1 and CDR2 from the germline V gene are GTSNPN and SVGIG (reference sequence).

This chain joins TRBV9 and TRBJ2-7; 7 bases agree with TRBD1. Germline V CDR1 and CDR2: SGDLS, YYNGEE. CDR3 length: 15 residues. V trimming: 2 bases; J trimming: 0 bases; junction bases outside the gene matches: 5. The CDR3 DNA sequence: TGTGCCAGCAGCGTTAAGGGGACAGACTCCTACGAGCAGTACTTC. Protein sequence: CASSVKGTDSYEQYF.

The genes are TRBV5-1 and TRBJ1-1, with TRBD1 matching 7 bases. Germline V gene lookup returns CDR1 SGHRS and CDR2 YFSETQ. The CDR3 length is 15 residues. Trimming removed 5 bases from V and 1 base from J; junction bases left unmatched: 8. The CDR3 loop reads CASRFSGTANTEAFF. The DNA of the CDR3 is TGCGCCAGCAGATTTTCCGGGACAGCGAACACTGAAGCTTTCTTT.

The chain uses TRBV27 and TRBJ1-2; 9 bases are a match to TRBD1. V lost 5 bases and J lost 4; bases outside the gene matches: 2. From germline, CDR1 is MNHEY and CDR2 SMNVEV (reference sequence). The CDR3 is 13 residues long. The CDR3 loop reads CASSKGQGYGYTF. CDR3 nucleotides: TGTGCCAGCAGTAAGGGACAGGGCTATGGCTACACCTTC.